Each of the 31 T cell receptor beta chains below was sequenced from the same sample in a study of blood T cell repertoires in COVID-19. Clones were sequenced by immunoSEQ multiplex PCR, and TCRdb holds only the in-frame ones, with some missing. Of about 140,000 clones listed, 65% to 90% are singletons. Sequencing was done on a sample of peripheral blood. The receptors come from a man aged 55 to 70 with active or convalescent COVID-19.

The V call is TRBV4-2, the J call TRBJ2-2; TRBD1 matches 11 bases. J was trimmed by 6 bases and V by 3 bases; bases with no gene match: 3. The CDR3 covers 15 residues. CDR1 LGHNA and CDR2 YNFKEQ come from the germline V gene. Here the CDR3 DNA reads TGTGCCAGCAGCCAGGGACAGGGGGGACCCGGGGAGCTGTTTTTT. This sequence encodes CASSQGQGGPGELFF.

In its sample, this clone was seen once. The chain recombines TRBV2 with TRBJ2-5, with D perhaps TRBD2 (5 bases). The germline gives CDR1 SNHLY, CDR2 FYNNEI. The CDR3 contains 15 residues. The germline V and J ends were trimmed by 7 bases and 3 bases, with 18 bases remaining between them. CDR3 protein: CASMPPLAGEETQYF. The CDR3 DNA reads TGTGCCAGCATGCCCCCATTGGCGGGCGAAGAGACCCAGTACTTC.

The chain employs TRBV5-6 and TRBJ1-6, with 7 bases aligning to TRBD1. After removal of 4 bases from V and 8 bases from J, the junction contained 9 bases not matched to a gene. Per the germline V gene, CDR1 is SGHDT and CDR2 is YYEEEE. This CDR3 has 15 residues. CDR3 in DNA: TGTGCCAGCAGCCCGCGACAGGGTTTGGATTCACCCCTCCACTTT. Protein sequence: CASSPRQGLDSPLHF.

V is TRBV19 and J is TRBJ2-7, with 7 positions matching TRBD2. The CDR3 covers 16 residues. Germline CDR1 reads LNHDA; CDR2 reads SQIVND (reference sequence). V was pared by 4 bases and J by 0 bases, with 9 bases of the junction left unmatched. The CDR3 loop is CASSTTAGYSSYEQYF. The CDR3 nucleotides read TGTGCCAGTAGTACCACAGCGGGGTATAGCTCCTACGAGCAGTACTTC.

This chain uses TRBV5-1 with TRBJ2-7, with no clear D. Germline V gene data show CDR1 as SGHRS and CDR2 as YFSETQ. This CDR3 comprises 14 residues. V was cut by 4 bases and J by 3 bases, with 14 bases left in between. The CDR3 loop is CASSPPGRFYEQYF. The CDR3 nucleotides are TGCGCCAGCAGCCCGCCGGGTCGCTTCTACGAGCAGTACTTC.

A remark on this clone: In the same sample, other DNA sequences code for this CDR3. The rearrangement links TRBV19 to TRBJ1-1; D might be TRBD1 (5 bases). This CDR3 has 14 amino acids. V dropped 1 base and J dropped 5 bases, with 11 bases sitting between them. The V gene's germline CDR1 is LNHDA and CDR2 SQIVND (reference sequence). The CDR3 sequence is CASSIGGGRTEAFF. CDR3 bases: TGTGCCAGTAGTATAGGGGGGGGTAGGACTGAAGCTTTCTTT.

V gene TRBV9 combines with J gene TRBJ1-5; D remains unclear. Trimming pared 4 bases from V and 6 bases from J, leaving 17 bases between. The CDR3 sequence is 15 residues long. Germline V gene lookup returns CDR1 SGDLS and CDR2 YYNGEE. CDR3 in amino acids: CASSSEGGATQPQHF. The CDR3, as DNA: TGTGCCAGCAGCTCAGAGGGCGGAGCGACTCAGCCCCAGCATTTT.

This clone was detected only once. CDR3 amino acids: CASTGSSASTDTQYF. The CDR3, as DNA: TGTGCCAGCACCGGTAGTAGCGCTAGCACAGATACGCAGTATTTT. The rearrangement uses TRBV9 and TRBJ2-3, with a possible D match to TRBD2 (5 bases). The length of the CDR3 is 15 residues. The germline V and J ends were trimmed by 6 bases and 0 bases, with 14 bases remaining between them. Germline V gene data show CDR1 as SGDLS and CDR2 as YYNGEE.

J is TRBJ2-3 and V is TRBV4-3, with 8 positions matching TRBD2. This CDR3 spans 16 amino acids. CDR1 LGHNA and CDR2 YSLEER come from the germline V gene. V gave up 6 bases and J gave up 6 bases; unmatched junction bases: 14. The CDR3 nucleotides read TGCGCCAGCAGTCCTCGGACTAGCTTAAGCTCCGATACGCAGTATTTT. Encoded protein: CASSPRTSLSSDTQYF.

This clone has a single count. This rearrangement joins TRBV18 to TRBJ2-1; TRBD1 matches 8 bases. Germline CDR1 reads KGHSH; CDR2 reads LQKENI. This CDR3 has 13 amino acids. With 3 bases clipped from V and 12 bases from J, the junction kept 7 bases outside the gene matches. This CDR3 is CASSPTDRVRQFF. The DNA of the CDR3 is TGTGCCAGCTCACCCACGGACAGGGTCAGGCAGTTCTTC.

There are a few counts of this clone. The chain is built from TRBV2 and TRBJ1-1; D ambiguous. Germline V gives CDR1 SNHLY, CDR2 FYNNEI. V dropped 6 bases and J dropped 8 bases, with 7 bases sitting between them. The CDR3 is 10 amino acids. In DNA form, the CDR3 reads TGTGCCAGCAGGAGTCAAGAAGCTTTCTTT. This gives the protein CASRSQEAFF.

The chain uses TRBV27 and TRBJ2-7; D may be TRBD2 (5 bases). This CDR3 spans 12 amino acids. Germline V lookup: CDR1 MNHEY, CDR2 SMNVEV (reference sequence). V was shortened by 5 bases and J by 7 bases, with 12 bases between the two germline ends. The CDR3 reads CASSPWTEEQYV. The CDR3 DNA reads as TGTGCCAGCAGTCCGTGGACTGAAGAGCAGTACGTC.

The genes are TRBV29-1 and TRBJ1-2; tentative D call: TRBD1 (6 bases). Trimming shortened V by 1 base and J by 0 bases, and 15 bases separated the two germline ends. This CDR3 comprises 16 residues. Germline V gives CDR1 SQVTM, CDR2 ANQGSEA. The CDR3: CSVEAGRGRANYGYTF. For the CDR3, the DNA is TGCAGCGTTGAAGCTGGCAGGGGTCGGGCTAACTATGGCTACACCTTC.

The sample holds a few counts of this clone. The chain recombines TRBV7-9 with TRBJ1-1; D remains ambiguous. CDR3 size: 15 residues. Germline-derived CDR1 and CDR2 are SEHNR and FQNEAQ (reference sequence). Trimming stripped 5 bases from V and 0 bases from J, with 13 bases between. The CDR3 sequence is CASSPTRGMNTEAFF. The CDR3 DNA follows: TGTGCCAGCAGCCCAACTCGAGGGATGAACACTGAAGCTTTCTTT.

This rearrangement joins TRBV6-5 to TRBJ1-2, with TRBD1 as a possible D gene (5 bases). The CDR3 covers 16 residues. V lost 0 bases and J lost 5, with 16 bases in between. The V gene's germline CDR1 is MNHEY and CDR2 SVGAGI. This CDR3 is CASSYSRRRGVYGYTF. In DNA form, the CDR3 reads TGTGCCAGCAGTTACTCGAGGAGGAGGGGCGTATATGGCTACACCTTC.

The chain uses TRBV5-1 and TRBJ2-5, with D maybe TRBD2 (6 bases). Germline V CDR1 and CDR2: SGHRS, YFSETQ. There are 11 residues in the CDR3. CDR3 in DNA: TGCGCAAGGGGACTTCAGGGGACCCAGTACTTC. This sequence encodes CARGLQGTQYF.

The chain recombines TRBV18 with TRBJ2-3; 11 nucleotides align to TRBD2. After removal of 3 bases from V and 7 bases from J, the junction contained 9 bases not matched to a gene. The CDR3 is made up of 16 amino acids. Germline CDR1 is KGHSH and CDR2 is LQKENI. This chain's CDR3 is CASSPGTSGKVHTQYF. CDR3 sequence (DNA): TGTGCCAGCTCACCGGGGACTAGCGGTAAAGTCCATACGCAGTATTTT.

V and J are TRBV21-1 and TRBJ2-5; the table calls TRBD2, which could not be checked here. TRBV21-1 is described as a pseudogene. This CDR3 has 15 amino acids. CDR3 coding DNA: TGTGCCAGCAGCCCCCCAGACCCTAAGGGAGGGACCCAGTACTTC. Translated, it gives CASSPPDPKGGTQYF.

This clone was counted between two and nine times. The chain uses TRBV9 and TRBJ1-2; 9 bases match TRBD1. After removal of 3 bases from V and 1 base from J, the junction contained 7 bases not matched to a gene. CDR1 is SGDLS, CDR2 YYNGEE, per germline. The CDR3 covers 16 residues. The CDR3 nucleotides are TGTGCCAGCAGCGACCTCGGGACAGGGTTTAACTATGGCTACACCTTC. This gives the protein CASSDLGTGFNYGYTF.

The count of this clone is one. The CDR3 bases are TGTGCCATCAGTGAGTCCGGACTTACTAACTATGGCTACACCTTC. It yields the protein CAISESGLTNYGYTF. J is TRBJ1-2 and V is TRBV10-3, with D unclear. The V end lost 0 bases, the J end lost 0 bases, and 8 bases lay between the germline ends. Per germline, CDR1 ENHRY and CDR2 SYGVKD. CDR3 length equals 15 residues.

The chain uses TRBV19 and TRBJ1-4, with D possibly being TRBD1 (6 bases). The CDR3 has 15 residues. V lost 6 bases, J lost 6 bases, and 17 bases lay in between. In germline, CDR1 is LNHDA, CDR2 SQIVND (reference sequence). The CDR3 sequence is CASRYREGAYEKLFF. The CDR3 coding sequence is TGTGCCAGTAGGTACAGGGAAGGAGCTTATGAAAAACTGTTTTTT.

The V call is TRBV7-9, the J call TRBJ2-1, with 10 bases aligning to TRBD2. Germline-derived CDR1 and CDR2 are SEHNR and FQNEAQ (reference sequence). The CDR3 sequence is 16 residues long. Trimming at V came to 7 bases and at J to 2 bases, leaving 8 bases not matched to a gene. CDR3 sequence reads: CASTKSSGGTYNEQFF. CDR3 DNA: TGTGCCAGCACCAAATCTAGCGGGGGCACCTACAATGAGCAGTTCTTC.

This clone has only one observation. V usage is TRBV6-5 and J usage is TRBJ1-2; 9 bases map to TRBD1. Per the germline V gene, CDR1 is MNHEY and CDR2 is SVGAGI. V dropped 6 bases and J dropped 7; count of bases not matched to a gene: 6. The CDR3 contains 13 residues. CDR3 in amino acids: CASSRDREAGYTF. The CDR3 region has the DNA TGTGCCAGCAGCCGGGACAGGGAGGCTGGCTACACCTTC.

V is TRBV14 and J is TRBJ1-3; D call uncertain. CDR1 is SGHDN and CDR2 is FVKESK in the germline V gene. V was shortened by 6 bases and J by 2 bases, with 17 bases between the two germline ends. CDR3 length: 16 residues. The CDR3, as DNA: TGTGCCAGCAGTCTTGAGCCCCATCCCACTGGAAACACCATATATTTT. Its protein product is CASSLEPHPTGNTIYF.

The CDR3 protein is CASSQSGAYEQYV. The CDR3 coding sequence is TGTGCCAGCAGCCAATCGGGAGCCTACGAGCAGTACGTC. The J gene is TRBJ2-7, the V gene TRBV16; D is perhaps TRBD2 (5 bases). The V gene lost 0 bases and the J gene lost 2 bases, with 5 bases spanning the gap. This CDR3 has 13 amino acids. Germline CDR1 is KGHSY and CDR2 is FQNENV.

This chain uses TRBV2 with TRBJ1-1; D is unclear. The CDR3 covers 13 residues. In germline, CDR1 is SNHLY, CDR2 FYNNEI. With 8 bases removed from V and 3 bases from J, the gap between germline ends came to 13 bases. CDR3 nucleotides: TGTGCCAGCTGTATCGGGTGGGACACTGAAGCTTTCTTT. Its translation: CASCIGWDTEAFF. Filled out from reference TRBV2 and TRBJ1-1, the complete variable domain reads EPEVTQTPSHQVTQMGQEVILRCVPISNHLYFYWYRQILGQKVEFLVSFYNNEISEKSEIFDDQFSVERPDGSNFTLKIRSTKLEDSAMYFCASCIGWDTEAFFGQGTRLTVV.

This clone turned up a few times. The V gene is TRBV7-9, the J gene TRBJ2-5, with a possible D match to TRBD2 (6 bases). V gave up 5 bases and J gave up 4 bases, with 14 bases separating them. Germline V CDR1 and CDR2: SEHNR, FQNEAQ (reference sequence). CDR3 length: 14 residues. The CDR3 coding sequence is TGTGCCAGCAGCCCATGGGGGGAGCTAGAGACCCAGTACTTC. Protein product: CASSPWGELETQYF.

This chain uses TRBV5-1 with TRBJ1-2; TRBD1 matches at 10 bases. Germline lookup yields CDR1 SGHRS and CDR2 YFSETQ. The CDR3 has 15 amino acids. Trimming cost V 4 bases and J 4 bases; bases outside gene matches: 7. The CDR3 sequence: CASSRDRGQGYGYTF. CDR3 DNA: TGCGCCAGCAGCCGAGACAGGGGGCAAGGCTATGGCTACACCTTC.

This clone was counted a few times. This chain's CDR3 is CASTGWSNSYNEQFF. CDR3 nucleotide sequence: TGTGCCAGTACAGGGTGGAGCAACTCCTACAATGAGCAGTTCTTC. The genes are TRBV19 and TRBJ2-1, with TRBD1 as a possible D gene (5 bases). Germline lookup yields CDR1 LNHDA and CDR2 SQIVND (reference sequence). The CDR3 has 15 residues. Between the trimmed V and J ends, which lost 7 bases and 0 bases, there was a span of 13 bases.

The V and J genes are TRBV10-1 and TRBJ2-7, with a weak D call TRBD2 (6 bases). This CDR3 contains 12 residues. The germline CDR1 and CDR2 sequences are WNHNN and SYGVQD (reference sequence). Between the trimmed V and J ends, which lost 0 bases and 7 bases, there was a span of 7 bases. CDR3 nucleotides: TGCGCCAGCAGTGAGTCTGGGGGGGAGCAGTACGTC. Amino acids: CASSESGGEQYV.

The genes are TRBV30 and TRBJ2-7, with 9 bases identical to TRBD1. The CDR3 is 14 amino acids. With V trimmed by 4 bases and J by 2 bases, 6 bases remained unmatched. Germline V gene data show CDR1 as GTSNPN and CDR2 as SVGIG (reference sequence). The CDR3 DNA follows: TGTGCCTGGATCGTCCGGGACAGGGCCTACGAGCAGTACTTC. It encodes CAWIVRDRAYEQYF.